These 30 T cell receptor beta chains were all obtained from the same sample, sequenced in a study of cytomegalovirus exposure and HLA in healthy donors. PCR involved 60 Vbeta and 13 Jbeta primers. TCRdb keeps only in-frame clones here, not all; method: immunoSEQ multiplex PCR. This sample has around 33,000 clones, with less than 85% found just once. The material sequenced was PBMCs. The receptors stem from a woman aged 30 to 39 in good health and CMV-seropositive.

This clone was observed once. The rearrangement uses TRBV5-5 and TRBJ2-3; TRBD2 is a possible D gene (5 bases). The CDR3 has 17 amino acids. Per the germline V gene, CDR1 is SGHKS and CDR2 is YYEKEE (reference sequence). Between the trimmed V and J ends, which lost 0 bases and 4 bases, there was a span of 18 bases. CDR3 coding DNA: TGTGCCAGCAGCTTGGTTGGGCCAGCGGCGGTCCCAGATACGCAGTATTTT. Amino acid sequence: CASSLVGPAAVPDTQYF.

CDR3 nucleotide sequence: TGTGCCAGCAGCCATGGACAGGGTCGGGAAAAACTGTTTTTT. Residues: CASSHGQGREKLFF. The chain carries TRBV7-9 and TRBJ1-4; 8 bases are a match to TRBD1. Germline V CDR1 and CDR2: SEHNR, FQNEAQ (reference sequence). CDR3 length: 14 amino acids. With V trimmed by 5 bases and J by 8 bases, 7 bases remained unmatched.

This chain connects TRBV2 to TRBJ2-5, with D possibly TRBD1 on 5 matching bases. Germline-derived CDR1 and CDR2 are SNHLY and FYNNEI. The V and J ends lost 4 bases and 1 base respectively, with 10 bases between them. The CDR3 runs 14 residues. CDR3: CASSGRTIQETQYF. CDR3 coding DNA: TGTGCCAGCAGTGGACGGACAATCCAAGAGACCCAGTACTTC.

The V gene is TRBV30, the J gene TRBJ1-4; a weak D match, TRBD1 (6 bases). V was shortened by 1 base and J by 15 bases, with 27 bases between the two germline ends. The CDR3 has 16 amino acids. Germline V gene sequence: CDR1 GTSNPN, CDR2 SVGIG (reference sequence). CDR3 in amino acids: CAWSAAMMAGAATVFF. In DNA, the CDR3 is TGTGCCTGGAGTGCCGCAATGATGGCGGGGGCGGCTACTGTGTTTTTT.

This sequence joins TRBV19 and TRBJ2-7; 8 positions match TRBD2. Germline assignment: CDR1 LNHDA and CDR2 SQIVND (reference sequence). The CDR3 runs 15 residues. With 1 base clipped from V and 3 bases from J, the junction kept 5 bases outside the gene matches. The CDR3 nucleotides read TGTGCCAGTAGTATAGCTCCGGGGGGGAACTACGAGCAGTACTTC. As protein: CASSIAPGGNYEQYF. Full variable domain (rest looked up from reference TRBV19 and TRBJ2-7): DGGITQSPKYLFRKEGQNVTLSCEQNLNHDAMYWYRQDPGQGLRLIYYSQIVNDFQKGDIAEGYSVSREKKESFPLTVTSAQKNPTAFYLCASSIAPGGNYEQYFGPGTRLTVT.

This clone was seen more than once but under ten times. The rearrangement links TRBV7-9 to TRBJ2-1, with 7 positions matching TRBD2. J was trimmed by 7 bases and V by 1 base; bases with no gene match: 4. The CDR3 extends over 14 amino acids. Germline values: CDR1 SEHNR, CDR2 FQNEAQ (reference sequence). Here the CDR3 reads CASSLGGEGNEQFF. The CDR3 bases are TGTGCCAGCAGCTTAGGGGGGGAGGGGAATGAGCAGTTCTTC. The whole variable domain, remainder taken from reference TRBV7-9 and TRBJ2-1, is DTGVSQNPRHKITKRGQNVTFRCDPISEHNRLYWYRQTLGQGPEFLTYFQNEAQLEKSRLLSDRFSAERPKGSFSTLEIQRTEQGDSAMYLCASSLGGEGNEQFFGPGTRLTVL.

A few counts support this clone. The chain is built from TRBV27 and TRBJ1-6, with D possibly matching TRBD1 (6 bases). CDR1 and CDR2 from the germline V gene are MNHEY and SMNVEV (reference sequence). V gave up 6 bases and J gave up 0 bases, with 18 bases separating them. This CDR3 has 18 amino acids. The CDR3: CASSPPGHHLSYNSPLHF. The CDR3 region has the DNA TGTGCCAGCAGCCCGCCGGGACACCACCTCTCCTATAATTCACCCCTCCACTTT.

This clone appeared once. The rearrangement joins TRBV4-2 to TRBJ2-3; 11 bases agree with TRBD2. This CDR3 has 18 residues. CDR1 and CDR2 (germline): LGHNA, YNFKEQ. J was trimmed by 0 bases and V by 0 bases; bases with no gene match: 5. The CDR3 protein is CASSQDWRLAGSTDTQYF. In DNA form, the CDR3 reads TGTGCCAGCAGCCAAGATTGGCGACTAGCGGGAAGCACAGATACGCAGTATTTT.

CDR3 DNA: TGTGCCAGTAGTATTACGGGAGGACAAGAGACCCAGTACTTC. It translates to CASSITGGQETQYF. The chain recombines TRBV19 with TRBJ2-5, with TRBD2 matching over 7 bases. The CDR3 covers 14 residues. The V and J ends lost 3 bases and 2 bases, in that order; junction bases with no gene match: 3. Germline V gives CDR1 LNHDA, CDR2 SQIVND (reference sequence).

CDR3 region: CASSLFRGGGRHTF. DNA for the CDR3: TGTGCCAGCAGTTTATTTCGGGGGGGAGGGCGACACACCTTC. The chain has TRBV28 and TRBJ1-2; D is perhaps TRBD1 (5 bases). The ends were cut back, 1 base at V and 12 bases at J, with 18 bases in the middle. The CDR3 totals 14 residues. The germline V gene has CDR1 MDHEN and CDR2 SYDVKM.

The V call is TRBV30, the J call TRBJ2-5, with a tentative D call TRBD2 (5 bases). CDR1 is GTSNPN and CDR2 is SVGIG in the germline V gene (reference sequence). V gave up 2 bases and J gave up 4 bases, with 11 bases separating them. This CDR3 spans 13 amino acids. The CDR3 here is CAWSLSAGETQYF. Here the CDR3 DNA reads TGTGCCTGGAGTCTGTCTGCGGGAGAGACCCAGTACTTC.

This chain connects TRBV27 to TRBJ2-1; possible D gene TRBD1, 6 bases. The CDR3 is 15 residues long. The ends were cut back, 7 bases at V and 2 bases at J, with 15 bases in the middle. CDR1 MNHEY and CDR2 SMNVEV come from the germline V gene (reference sequence). CDR3 DNA sequence: TGTGCCAGCACAAGGGGGACACCAGCCTACAATGAGCAGTTCTTC. Translation gives CASTRGTPAYNEQFF.

V and J are TRBV7-2 and TRBJ2-7, with 9 nucleotides matching TRBD2. V shed 3 bases, J shed 0 bases, and the junction held 3 bases outside the gene matches. This CDR3 spans 15 amino acids. Per the germline V gene, CDR1 is SGHTA and CDR2 is FQGNSA. CDR3 in DNA: TGTGCCAGCAGCTTCCTTAGCGGGAGCTCCTACGAGCAGTACTTC. This encodes CASSFLSGSSYEQYF.

The sample holds a few counts of this clone. The chain employs TRBV4-1 and TRBJ2-7; the D gene is possibly TRBD2 (5 bases). The V gene's germline CDR1 is MGHRA and CDR2 YSYEKL. Trimming cost V 1 base and J 1 base, with 11 bases left between them. There are 15 residues in the CDR3. The CDR3 region has the DNA TGCGCCAGCAGCCAAGGTGGCGGGTCATCCTACGAGCAGTACTTC. Its translation: CASSQGGGSSYEQYF.

This rearrangement joins TRBV9 to TRBJ1-4; maybe TRBD1 (6 bases). Germline V gene sequence: CDR1 SGDLS, CDR2 YYNGEE. The CDR3 has 18 residues. Between the trimmed V and J ends, which lost 0 bases and 8 bases, there was a span of 23 bases. CDR3 coding DNA: TGTGCCAGCAGCGTAGATGATTCCCTCAGGGGCTTCGGGGAAAAACTGTTTTTT. Amino acids: CASSVDDSLRGFGEKLFF.

Only a few counts were recorded for this clone. The chain links TRBV19 to TRBJ2-3; 9 bases line up with TRBD2. There are 14 residues in the CDR3. The germline CDR1 and CDR2 sequences are LNHDA and SQIVND (reference sequence). J lost 1 base, V lost 7 bases, and 3 bases had no gene match. The CDR3 protein is CASKRTSGTDTQYF. The CDR3 coding sequence is TGTGCCAGTAAACGGACTAGCGGCACAGATACGCAGTATTTT.

This clone was seen only a few times. The chain uses TRBV7-9 and TRBJ2-3, with TRBD2 matching over 11 bases. V was pared by 1 base and J by 6 bases, with 3 bases of the junction left unmatched. CDR1 SEHNR and CDR2 FQNEAQ come from the germline V gene (reference sequence). The CDR3 spans 15 residues. The CDR3 DNA reads TGTGCCAGCAGCTTAGGGCTAGCGGGGGGCGATACGCAGTATTTT. This codes for CASSLGLAGGDTQYF.

The chain employs TRBV28 and TRBJ2-5; D might be TRBD2 (6 bases). The J call may be in error: the DNA end matches TRBJ2-7 better. The CDR3 spans 18 residues. Looked up from germline, CDR1 is MDHEN and CDR2 is SYDVKM. The CDR3 region has the DNA TGTGCCAGCAGCTCACCGGCTAGCGTTGGCTATAGCTCCTACGAGCAGTACTTC. This gives the protein CASSSPASVGYSSYEQYF.

This chain links TRBV19 with TRBJ2-5, with 11 bases identical to TRBD1. V shed 4 bases and J 4 bases; nucleotides not matched to a gene: 2. Germline values: CDR1 LNHDA, CDR2 SQIVND (reference sequence). This CDR3 region has 14 residues. As DNA, the CDR3 is TGTGCCAGTAGTACGGGGACAGGGGGAGAGACCCAGTACTTC. It encodes CASSTGTGGETQYF.

This clone appeared a few times. The chain is built from TRBV6-1 and TRBJ2-3; possibly TRBD1 for D (6 bases). Trimming cost V 5 bases and J 6 bases, with 9 bases left between them. Germline V gene data show CDR1 as MNHNS and CDR2 as SASEGT. This CDR3 spans 12 amino acids. The CDR3 DNA reads as TGTGCCAGCAGTTCCACAGGGGATACGCAGTATTTT. Protein sequence: CASSSTGDTQYF.

There are a few counts of this clone. This chain uses TRBV7-3 with TRBJ2-3; a weak D match, TRBD2 (6 bases). The CDR3 has 15 amino acids. V gave up 2 bases and J gave up 0 bases, with 9 bases separating them. The germline CDR1 and CDR2 sequences are SGHTA and FQGTGA. CDR3: CASSLGGLSTDTQYF. Here the CDR3 DNA reads TGTGCCAGCAGCTTAGGGGGGTTAAGCACAGATACGCAGTATTTT. Variable domain in full (rest from reference TRBV7-3 and TRBJ2-3): GAGVSQTPSNKVTEKGKYVELRCDPISGHTALYWYRQSLGQGPEFLIYFQGTGAADDSGLPNDRFFAVRPEGSVSTLKIQRTERGDSAVYLCASSLGGLSTDTQYFGPGTRLTVL.

The gene calls are TRBV29-1 and TRBJ2-7; 9 bases are a match to TRBD1. The CDR3 is 17 residues long. With 3 bases clipped from V and 4 bases from J, the junction kept 16 bases outside the gene matches. CDR1 is SQVTM and CDR2 is ANQGSEA in the germline V gene. CDR3 residues: CSVDSWGATGGSYEQYF. The CDR3 bases are TGCAGCGTTGATTCTTGGGGCGCGACAGGGGGTAGTTACGAGCAGTACTTC.

The rearrangement links TRBV6-5 to TRBJ2-5; 7 bases are shared with TRBD1. The ends lost 2 bases at V and 1 base at J; junction bases unmatched: 4. The CDR3 is 15 residues long. The germline gives CDR1 MNHEY, CDR2 SVGAGI. CDR3 residues: CASSYRGQTQETQYF. CDR3 bases: TGTGCCAGCAGTTACCGGGGACAGACCCAAGAGACCCAGTACTTC.

The CDR3 loop is CASSLFLEQYF. CDR3 coding DNA: TGTGCCAGCAGCTTGTTTCTCGAGCAGTACTTC. This rearrangement joins TRBV5-6 to TRBJ2-7, with unresolved D. Trimming removed 1 base at V and 6 bases at J, with 5 bases between. Germline CDR1 reads SGHDT; CDR2 reads YYEEEE. The CDR3 covers 11 residues.

The rearrangement joins TRBV7-8 to TRBJ1-2, with 9 bases lining up with TRBD1. The V gene's germline CDR1 is SGHVS and CDR2 FQNEAQ. Germline trimming cut 0 bases from V and 6 bases from J; bases unmatched to any gene: 2. This CDR3 region has 14 residues. The CDR3 protein is CASSLAGTGNGYTF. The CDR3 DNA reads TGTGCCAGCAGCTTAGCCGGGACAGGGAATGGCTACACCTTC.

The gene calls are TRBV6-5 and TRBJ1-1, with D possibly being TRBD1 (5 bases). This CDR3 has 13 residues. V shed 4 bases and J shed 10 bases, with 16 bases lying between them. From germline, CDR1 is MNHEY and CDR2 SVGAGI. CDR3 DNA: TGTGCCAGCAGTTCTACAGTGGCCGGGGGAGCTTTCTTT. It translates to CASSSTVAGGAFF.

The chain is built from TRBV28 and TRBJ2-3, with a weak D call TRBD2 (6 bases). This CDR3 has 13 residues. CDR1 and CDR2 (germline): MDHEN, SYDVKM. Trimming pared 10 bases from V and 3 bases from J, leaving 14 bases between. In DNA form, the CDR3 reads TGTGCCACCTCCCGGGACTCAACAGATACGCAGTATTTT. Its protein is CATSRDSTDTQYF.

As to this clone: The junction departs from germline at one end; a sequencing error may be responsible. The gene calls are TRBV5-1 and TRBJ1-3; 8 positions match TRBD1. Germline values: CDR1 SGHRS, CDR2 YFSETQ. The CDR3 length is 15 residues. The CDR3 DNA follows: TGCCCCAGCAGCCTAGGGACAGGTGCTGGAAACACCATATATTTT. It codes for CPSSLGTGAGNTIYF.

V and J are TRBV6-1 and TRBJ1-5, with D unclear. Germline CDR1 and CDR2: MNHNS and SASEGT. V shed 3 bases and J shed 3 bases, with 12 bases lying between them. The CDR3 runs 15 residues. DNA for the CDR3: TGTGCCAGCAGTGATGGTCAGCTAGACAATCAGCCCCAGCATTTT. Its translation: CASSDGQLDNQPQHF.

J is TRBJ1-1 and V is TRBV19; D gene unclear. CDR3 length: 13 amino acids. From germline, CDR1 is LNHDA and CDR2 SQIVND (reference sequence). Trimming took 7 bases from V and 1 from J, leaving 10 bases between them. CDR3 bases: TGTGCCAGTACCTCGTCCCCGAACACTGAAGCTTTCTTT. It yields the protein CASTSSPNTEAFF.